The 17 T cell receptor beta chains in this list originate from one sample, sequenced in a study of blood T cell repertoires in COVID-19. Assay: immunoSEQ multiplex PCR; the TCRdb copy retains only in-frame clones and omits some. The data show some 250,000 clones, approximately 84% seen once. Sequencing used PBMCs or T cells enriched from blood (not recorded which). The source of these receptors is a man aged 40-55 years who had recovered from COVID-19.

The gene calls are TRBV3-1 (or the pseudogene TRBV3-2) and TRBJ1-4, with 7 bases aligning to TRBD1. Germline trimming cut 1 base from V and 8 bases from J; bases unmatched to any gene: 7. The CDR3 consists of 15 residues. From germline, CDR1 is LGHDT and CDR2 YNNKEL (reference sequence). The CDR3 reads CASSQGDREMEKLFF. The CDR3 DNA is TGTGCCAGCAGCCAAGGAGACAGGGAGATGGAAAAACTGTTTTTT.

CDR3 coding DNA: TGTGCCAGCAGCTTGGGTAGTTTCTACGAGCAGTACTTC. Protein: CASSLGSFYEQYF. This sequence joins TRBV5-8 and TRBJ2-7; D is unclear. V was pared by 0 bases and J by 3 bases, with 7 bases between. The CDR3 runs 13 residues. The germline V gene encodes CDR1 SGHTS and CDR2 YDEGEE.

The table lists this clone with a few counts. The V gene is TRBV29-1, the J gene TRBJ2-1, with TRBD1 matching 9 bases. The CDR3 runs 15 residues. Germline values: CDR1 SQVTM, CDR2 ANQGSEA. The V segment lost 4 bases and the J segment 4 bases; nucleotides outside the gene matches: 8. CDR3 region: CSVGATGTGYNEQFF. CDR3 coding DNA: TGCAGCGTTGGGGCGACCGGGACAGGGTACAATGAGCAGTTCTTC.

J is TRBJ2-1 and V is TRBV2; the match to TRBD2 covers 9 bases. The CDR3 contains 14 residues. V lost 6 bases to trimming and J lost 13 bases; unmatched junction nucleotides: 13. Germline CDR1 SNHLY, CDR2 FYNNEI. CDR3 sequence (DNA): TGTGCCAGCAGACCTCAGCGGGAGGACCCTTCACAGTTCTTC. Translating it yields CASRPQREDPSQFF.

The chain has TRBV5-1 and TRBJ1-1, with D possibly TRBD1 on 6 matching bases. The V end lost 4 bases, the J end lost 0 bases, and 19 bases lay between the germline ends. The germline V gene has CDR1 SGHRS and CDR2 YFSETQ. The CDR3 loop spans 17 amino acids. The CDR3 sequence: CASSLGWGHIMNTEAFF. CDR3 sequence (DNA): TGCGCCAGCAGCCTGGGGTGGGGGCACATCATGAACACTGAAGCTTTCTTT.

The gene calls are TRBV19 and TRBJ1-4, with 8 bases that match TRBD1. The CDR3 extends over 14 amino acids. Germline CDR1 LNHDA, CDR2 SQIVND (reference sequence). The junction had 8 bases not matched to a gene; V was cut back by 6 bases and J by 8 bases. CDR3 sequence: CASSQGAGWEKLFF. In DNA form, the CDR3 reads TGTGCCAGTAGCCAGGGGGCTGGTTGGGAAAAACTGTTTTTT.

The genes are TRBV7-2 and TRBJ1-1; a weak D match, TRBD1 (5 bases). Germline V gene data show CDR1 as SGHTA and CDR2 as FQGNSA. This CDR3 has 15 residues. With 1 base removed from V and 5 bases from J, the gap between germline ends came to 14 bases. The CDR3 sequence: CASSLGQPGRTEAFF. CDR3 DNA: TGTGCCAGCAGCTTAGGACAGCCAGGTAGGACTGAAGCTTTCTTT.

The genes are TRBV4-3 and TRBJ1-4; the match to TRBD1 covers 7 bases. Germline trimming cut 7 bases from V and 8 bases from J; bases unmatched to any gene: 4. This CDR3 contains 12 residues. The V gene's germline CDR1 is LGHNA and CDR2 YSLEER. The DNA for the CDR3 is TGCGCCAGCACTGCAGGGGGGGAAAAACTGTTTTTT. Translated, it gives CASTAGGEKLFF.

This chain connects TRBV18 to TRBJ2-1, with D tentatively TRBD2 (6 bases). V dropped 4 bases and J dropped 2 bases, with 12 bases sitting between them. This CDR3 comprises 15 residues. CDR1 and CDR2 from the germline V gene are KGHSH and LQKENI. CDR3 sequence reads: CASSLNGRAYNEQFF. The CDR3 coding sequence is TGTGCCAGCTCACTTAACGGGAGAGCCTACAATGAGCAGTTCTTC.

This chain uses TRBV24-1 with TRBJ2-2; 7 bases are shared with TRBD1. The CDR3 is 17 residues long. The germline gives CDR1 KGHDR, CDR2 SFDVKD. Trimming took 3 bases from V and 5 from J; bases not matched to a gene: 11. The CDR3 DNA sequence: TGTGCCACCAGTGATCCTCGACAGGGTGTTGGGACCGGGGAGCTGTTTTTT. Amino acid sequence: CATSDPRQGVGTGELFF.

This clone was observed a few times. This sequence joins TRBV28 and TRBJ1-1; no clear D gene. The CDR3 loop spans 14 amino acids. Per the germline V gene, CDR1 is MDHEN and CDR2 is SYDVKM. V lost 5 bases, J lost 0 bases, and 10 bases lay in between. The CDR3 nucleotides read TGTGCCAGCAGTCCGGAGGGAATGAACACTGAAGCTTTCTTT. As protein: CASSPEGMNTEAFF.

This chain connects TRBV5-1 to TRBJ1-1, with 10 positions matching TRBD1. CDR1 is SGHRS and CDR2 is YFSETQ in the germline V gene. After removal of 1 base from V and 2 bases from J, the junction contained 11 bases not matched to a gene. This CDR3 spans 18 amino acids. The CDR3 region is CASSLQRLRDRGNTEAFF. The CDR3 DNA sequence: TGCGCCAGCAGCTTGCAAAGACTAAGGGACAGGGGAAACACTGAAGCTTTCTTT.

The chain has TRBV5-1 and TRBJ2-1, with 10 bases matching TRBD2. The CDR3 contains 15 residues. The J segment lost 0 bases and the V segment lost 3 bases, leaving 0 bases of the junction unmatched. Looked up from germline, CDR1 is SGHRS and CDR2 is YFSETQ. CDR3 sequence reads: CASSSSGSSYNEQFF. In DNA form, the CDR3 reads TGCGCCAGCAGCTCTAGCGGGAGCTCCTACAATGAGCAGTTCTTC.

CDR3 loop: CASSLKGQSYEQYF. The CDR3 DNA reads TGTGCCAGCAGTCTGAAGGGACAGTCCTACGAGCAGTACTTC. V gene TRBV5-4 combines with J gene TRBJ2-7; 7 bases line up with TRBD1. The CDR3 is 14 amino acids. Germline V gene lookup returns CDR1 SGHNT and CDR2 YYREEE (reference sequence). Germline trimming cut 5 bases from V and 1 base from J; bases unmatched to any gene: 6.

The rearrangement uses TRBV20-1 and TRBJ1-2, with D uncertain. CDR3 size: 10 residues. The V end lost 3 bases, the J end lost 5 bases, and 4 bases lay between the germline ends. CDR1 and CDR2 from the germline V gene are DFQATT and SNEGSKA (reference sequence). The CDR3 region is CSASLYGYTF. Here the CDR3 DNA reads TGCAGTGCTAGCCTGTATGGCTACACCTTC.

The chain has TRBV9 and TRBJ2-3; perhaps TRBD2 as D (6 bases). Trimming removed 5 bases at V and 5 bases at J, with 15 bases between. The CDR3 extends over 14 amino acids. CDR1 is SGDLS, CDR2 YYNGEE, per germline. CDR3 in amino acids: CASRPRDSGDTQYF. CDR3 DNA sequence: TGTGCCAGCAGACCTCGGGACTCAGGAGATACGCAGTATTTT.

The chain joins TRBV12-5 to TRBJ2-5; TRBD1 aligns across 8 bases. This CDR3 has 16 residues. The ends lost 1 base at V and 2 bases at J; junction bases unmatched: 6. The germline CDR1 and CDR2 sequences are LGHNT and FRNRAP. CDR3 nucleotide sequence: TGTGCTAGTGGTTTGGGAGACAGGGGCATTCAAGAGACCCAGTACTTC. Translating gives CASGLGDRGIQETQYF.